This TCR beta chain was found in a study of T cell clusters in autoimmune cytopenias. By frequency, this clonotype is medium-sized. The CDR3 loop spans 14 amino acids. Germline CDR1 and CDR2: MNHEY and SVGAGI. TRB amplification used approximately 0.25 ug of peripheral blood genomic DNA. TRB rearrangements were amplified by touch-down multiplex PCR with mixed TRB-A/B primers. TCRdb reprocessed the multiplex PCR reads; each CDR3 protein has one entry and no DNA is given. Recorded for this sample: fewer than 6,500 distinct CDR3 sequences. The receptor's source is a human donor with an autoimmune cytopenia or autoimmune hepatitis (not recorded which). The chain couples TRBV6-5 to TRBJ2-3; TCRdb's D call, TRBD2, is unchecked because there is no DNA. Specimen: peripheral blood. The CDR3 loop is CASSSPRDTDTQYF.